These T cell receptor beta chains were read from a single sample in a study of T-cell memory formation after mild COVID-19. TCRdb re-called the 5' RACE reads with MiXCR, one entry per CDR3 protein. The sample shows roughly 400,000 distinct CDR3 sequences, roughly 15% of them seen only once. The source material was PBMCs or a T cell subset sorted from them (not recorded which). These receptors originate from a man younger than 35 who had mild COVID-19 (a few samples of this study predate the infection). Cell type and time point are not known. The CDR3 runs from the conserved cysteine through the conserved F or W. Fields, in order: J gene, clone size, V gene, D gene, CDR3 DNA, CDR3 protein. The D gene is left open where the match is weak. Some rows have no size entry. The others give once, few or many, or a class for an expanded clone.

>TRBJ2-3|many|TRBV12-3/TRBV12-4|TRBD2
TGTGCCAGCAGTCCTTCGGGGGGGGTAACAGATACGCAGTATTTT
CASSPSGGVTDTQYF
>TRBJ2-5|NA|TRBV6-2/TRBV6-3|NA
TGTGCCAGCAGCTTCGAGGCAGGGTTTCCCGCCGGAGAAGAGACCCAGTACTTC
CASSFEAGFPAGEETQYF
>TRBJ2-2|NA|TRBV7-9|NA
TGTGCCAGCAGCGCGTGGACCGGGGAGCTGTTTTTT
CASSAWTGELFF
>TRBJ2-5|NA|TRBV29-1|TRBD2
TGCAGCGTCCACGGACTAGCGGGGGTTCAAGAGACCCAGTACTTC
CSVHGLAGVQETQYF
>TRBJ1-2|NA|TRBV6-6|NA
TGTGCCAGCAGTTACGGGTCAGGCGATGGCTACACCTTC
CASSYGSGDGYTF
>TRBJ2-1|NA|TRBV5-1|NA
TGCGCCAGCAGCAGCCACTCCTACAATGAGCAGTTCTTC
CASSSHSYNEQFF
>TRBJ2-1|few|TRBV7-8|NA
TGTGCCAGCAGCTCCATCCCAGGGCGGCCACTAGGGCAGTTCTTC
CASSSIPGRPLGQFF
>TRBJ1-4|few|TRBV29-1|NA
TGCAGCGTCGCCTGGGGGGAAAAACTGTTTTTT
CSVAWGEKLFF
>TRBJ2-2|few|TRBV6-2/TRBV6-3|NA
TGTGCCAGCAGTTATATGTTGGCGGACGGGGAGCTGTTTTTT
CASSYMLADGELFF
>TRBJ2-1|few|TRBV9|TRBD1
TGTGCCAGCAGCGCCGCGGGACAGGGGGCATGGGAGCAGTTCTTC
CASSAAGQGAWEQFF
>TRBJ2-7|NA|TRBV12-3/TRBV12-4|NA
TGTGCCAGCAGTCCAGACGGTGGCCTACGGGGGTACTTC
CASSPDGGLRGYF
>TRBJ1-5|NA|TRBV9|NA
TGTGCCAGCAGCGTAGCTGGGGTTCCCAATCAGCCCCAGCATTTT
CASSVAGVPNQPQHF
>TRBJ2-3|few|TRBV7-2|TRBD1
TGTGCCAGCAGCTTAGAAGGGGGCCATGGAGATACGCAGTATTTT
CASSLEGGHGDTQYF
>TRBJ2-7|few|TRBV4-2|NA
TGTGCCAGCAGCCCGGTGGAGTCCGGCTCCTACGAGCAGTACTTC
CASSPVESGSYEQYF
>TRBJ1-1|NA|TRBV5-1|NA
TGCGCCAGCAGCTTGGCCCCAACAGGCTTTGAAGCTTTCTTT
CASSLAPTGFEAFF
>TRBJ2-3|NA|TRBV19|TRBD1
TGTGCCAGTTTAAGGACAGGGGAGCGAGACACAGATACGCAGTATTTT
CASLRTGERDTDTQYF
>TRBJ2-3|NA|TRBV29-1|NA
TGCAGCGTTCGCAGGGGATCGCCCACAGATACGCAGTATTTT
CSVRRGSPTDTQYF
>TRBJ1-2|few|TRBV12-3/TRBV12-4|TRBD1
TGTGCCAGCAGTGCTACAGGGGGCAGTGGCTACACCTTC
CASSATGGSGYTF
>TRBJ1-6|many|TRBV28|TRBD1
TGTGCCAGCAGTTCCGGACAGGGGGATTCACCCCTCCACTTT
CASSSGQGDSPLHF
>TRBJ1-6|NA|TRBV6-5|TRBD1
TGTGCCAGCAGTTACACCTGGGACAGGACTAATTCACCCCTCCACTTT
CASSYTWDRTNSPLHF
>TRBJ2-1|few|TRBV24-1|NA
TGTGCCACCAGTGACTCAAAGGCCGACTCCTACAATGAGCAGTTCTTC
CATSDSKADSYNEQFF
>TRBJ2-5|few|TRBV20-1|NA
TGCAGTGCTACCCAGAGAGGGGAGACCCAGTACTTC
CSATQRGETQYF
>TRBJ1-5|NA|TRBV29-1|NA
TGCAGCGTTGGAGTGGGTGGGGGCAACGATCAGCCCCAGCATTTT
CSVGVGGGNDQPQHF
>TRBJ2-2|many|TRBV10-3|NA
TGTGCCATCAGTGACAAGAGGCCCGGGGAGCTGTTTTTT
CAISDKRPGELFF
>TRBJ1-2|many|TRBV7-9|NA
TGTGCCAGCAGCTTAGCAGAACCAGGGTATGGCTACACCTTC
CASSLAEPGYGYTF
>TRBJ1-5|NA|TRBV2|NA
TGTGCCAGCAGTGAGTCCTCGGGGGGCCAGCCCCAGCATTTT
CASSESSGGQPQHF
>TRBJ2-2|NA|TRBV29-1|NA
TGCAGCGTTGAGCCCGGGGACGGCACCGGGGAGCTGTTTTTT
CSVEPGDGTGELFF
>TRBJ2-5|few|TRBV3-1|NA
TGTGCCAGCAGCCAAGCCTCAGGGGTTGTGGAGACCCAGTACTTC
CASSQASGVVETQYF
>TRBJ1-1|NA|TRBV7-6|NA
TGTGCCAGCAGCTTAGCGCTGGGTTCCGAAGCTTTCTTT
CASSLALGSEAFF
>TRBJ1-1|NA|TRBV5-6|NA
TGTGCCAGCAGCACGGGGACCCCTTGGAGGAACACTGAAGCTTTCTTT
CASSTGTPWRNTEAFF
>TRBJ1-6|many|TRBV7-9|NA
TGTGCCAGCAGCTCCCGGGCCAACGGTTTGAGACCCCTCCACTTT
CASSSRANGLRPLHF